This TCR beta chain was observed in a study of neurological immune-mediated disorders. The CDR3 is made up of 18 amino acids. V was clipped by 5 bases and J by 0 bases; unmatched bases: 11. Germline lookup yields CDR1 SGHTA and CDR2 FQGNSA. The time point: longitudinal time-point 3. TCRdb itself ran the 5' RACE reads through MiXCR, one entry per CDR3 protein. The profile shows roughly 48,000 distinct CDR3 sequences, about an eighth of them singletons. The specimen sequenced was PBMCs. The receptor's source is a male donor with HTLV-1-associated myelopathy (HAM/TSP). The chain combines TRBV7-2 with TRBJ2-1; 9 bases are a match to TRBD2. CDR3 DNA: TGTGCCAGCAGCCAGGTGCGGGGGGGTATCAGCTCCTACAATGAGCAGTTCTTC. Translating it yields CASSQVRGGISSYNEQFF.